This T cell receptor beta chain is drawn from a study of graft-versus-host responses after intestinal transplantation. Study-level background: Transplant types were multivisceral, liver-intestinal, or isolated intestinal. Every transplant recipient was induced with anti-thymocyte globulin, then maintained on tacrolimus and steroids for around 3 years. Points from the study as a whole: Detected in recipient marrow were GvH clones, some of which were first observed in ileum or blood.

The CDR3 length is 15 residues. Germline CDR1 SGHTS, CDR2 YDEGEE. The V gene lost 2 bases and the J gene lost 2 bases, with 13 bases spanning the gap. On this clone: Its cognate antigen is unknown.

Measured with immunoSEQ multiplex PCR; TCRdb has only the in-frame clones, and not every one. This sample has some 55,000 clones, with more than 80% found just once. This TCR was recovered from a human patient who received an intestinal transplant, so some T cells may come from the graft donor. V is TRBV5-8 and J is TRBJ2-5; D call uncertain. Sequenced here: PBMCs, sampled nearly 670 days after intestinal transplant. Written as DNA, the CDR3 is TGTGCCAGCAGCTTTAGGAGACTTGCACAAGAGACCCAGTACTTC. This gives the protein CASSFRRLAQETQYF.